This T cell receptor beta chain was sequenced in a study of monozygotic twins with inflammatory bowel disease. A 6-nucleotide sample barcode was carried by the UMIs, which template switching added. TCRdb re-called the 5' RACE reads and catalogs CDR3 proteins one per entry, DNA excluded. With around 380,000 distinct CDR3 sequences in the sample, the ten largest clones hold 2% to 3%. Per the germline V gene, CDR1 is SGDLS and CDR2 is YYNGEE. This CDR3 is 14 amino acids long. Sequencing was done on a sample of blood. The sequence was obtained from a human donor with ulcerative colitis or Crohn's disease, or a healthy co-twin of an affected twin (not recorded which). V is TRBV9 and J is TRBJ2-1; without DNA, the TCRdb call of TRBD2 cannot be checked. The CDR3 here is CASTAVQSSNEQFF.